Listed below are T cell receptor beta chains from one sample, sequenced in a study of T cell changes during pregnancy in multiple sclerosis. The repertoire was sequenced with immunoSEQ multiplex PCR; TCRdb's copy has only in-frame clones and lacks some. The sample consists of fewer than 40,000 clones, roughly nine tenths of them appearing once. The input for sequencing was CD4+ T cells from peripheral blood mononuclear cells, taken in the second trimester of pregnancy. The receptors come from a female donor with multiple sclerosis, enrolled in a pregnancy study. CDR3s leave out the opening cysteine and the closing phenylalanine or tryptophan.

CDR3: ASSDAREPFSYEQY
V: TRBV6-1
J: TRBJ2-7

CDR3: ASSESFYGYT
V: TRBV10-2
J: TRBJ1-2

CDR3: ASSRGQDPSGYT
V: TRBV5-5
J: TRBJ1-2

CDR3: ASSSAAGGIDTQY
V: TRBV5-5
J: TRBJ2-3

CDR3: AISESNGGLNTEAF
V: TRBV10-3
J: TRBJ1-1

CDR3: ASSILKAGSYGYT
V: TRBV27
J: TRBJ1-2

CDR3: ASSPLNRVGEKLF
V: TRBV4-2
J: TRBJ1-4

CDR3: ASSPTTGNNEQF
V: TRBV7-3
J: TRBJ2-1

CDR3: ASSQVGVAAYNEQF
V: TRBV14
J: TRBJ2-1

CDR3: ASSAGDSTDTQY
V: TRBV6-5
J: TRBJ2-3

CDR3: ASSLSFPAYEQY
V: TRBV7-8
J: TRBJ2-7

CDR3: ASSPFGHRNSPLH
V: TRBV4-1
J: TRBJ1-6

CDR3: ASSPGGIGWSTQY
V: TRBV7-2
J: TRBJ2-5

CDR3: SVEKTERNGYT
V: TRBV29-1
J: TRBJ1-2

CDR3: ASSLDTRVSQPQH
V: TRBV5-5
J: TRBJ1-5

CDR3: ASSLVVTGSSRETQY
V: TRBV5-1
J: TRBJ2-5

CDR3: ASRITQGAGYGYT
V: TRBV2
J: TRBJ1-2

CDR3: AWNRDLGTGELF
V: TRBV30
J: TRBJ2-2

CDR3: ASSPRQGITPEAF
V: TRBV4-2
J: TRBJ1-1

CDR3: ASSQAGQQVDTQY
V: TRBV4-3
J: TRBJ2-3

CDR3: ASTLDRGLLEKLF
V: TRBV28
J: TRBJ1-4

CDR3: ASSVGQEATYYGYT
V: TRBV27
J: TRBJ1-2

CDR3: ASSSRTGLFLSSGNTIY
V: TRBV7-6
J: TRBJ1-3

CDR3: ASSLEGRGRGLDTQY
V: TRBV5-1
J: TRBJ2-3

CDR3: ASSADRGNEQY
V: TRBV5-4
J: TRBJ2-7

CDR3: ASTPSMRATNEKLF
V: TRBV30
J: TRBJ1-4

CDR3: ASSLGGYEQY
V: TRBV27
J: TRBJ2-7

CDR3: ASSLEDSSTEAF
V: TRBV5-1
J: TRBJ1-1

CDR3: ASSEGTGDQPQH
V: TRBV10-1
J: TRBJ1-5

CDR3: ATSRGMGRPQH
V: TRBV19
J: TRBJ1-5

CDR3: ASSQTGGGWEQETQY
V: TRBV11-2
J: TRBJ2-5

CDR3: ASSSTRRAGVGGEQY
V: TRBV7-2
J: TRBJ2-7

CDR3: ASLTGVAGVAQY
V: TRBV6-1
J: TRBJ2-7

CDR3: ASSSGGNGYT
V: TRBV2
J: TRBJ1-2

CDR3: ASSALGETQY
V: TRBV6-5
J: TRBJ2-5

CDR3: ASSLAEGQPQH
V: TRBV7-2
J: TRBJ1-5

CDR3: ASSAISLGEQF
V: TRBV7-7
J: TRBJ2-1

CDR3: ASRPDRWNSPLH
V: TRBV7-2
J: TRBJ1-6

CDR3: AWSRNTEAF
V: TRBV30
J: TRBJ1-1

CDR3: AISDTRRSNQPQH
V: TRBV10-3
J: TRBJ1-5

CDR3: AIRAGIDETQY
V: TRBV10-3
J: TRBJ2-5

CDR3: ASSFNSGGAGETQY
V: TRBV11-2
J: TRBJ2-5

CDR3: ASSLFSRGTTETQY
V: TRBV7-3
J: TRBJ2-5

CDR3: ASSPGQGRTDTQY
V: TRBV5-5
J: TRBJ2-3

CDR3: ASSHDTAGYT
V: TRBV5-5
J: TRBJ1-2

CDR3: ASSPLPGTNEQF
V: TRBV18
J: TRBJ2-1

CDR3: ASSPTSGRPSGGDTQY
V: TRBV27
J: TRBJ2-3

CDR3: ASSAFGQGGEKLF
V: TRBV6-4
J: TRBJ1-4

CDR3: ASTGSGDTQY
V: TRBV6-5
J: TRBJ2-3

CDR3: ASGHPQYHEQY
V: TRBV12-5
J: TRBJ2-7

CDR3: ASSQVGQGGYGYT
V: TRBV4-2
J: TRBJ1-2

CDR3: ASRRTRDSYEQY
V: TRBV6-4
J: TRBJ2-7

CDR3: ASTRDRGTSYNEQF
V: TRBV19
J: TRBJ2-1